The rows below give T cell receptor beta chains drawn from one sample of a study of cytomegalovirus exposure and HLA in healthy donors. Some clones are missing from TCRdb's copy, which holds only in-frame ones; the method was immunoSEQ multiplex PCR. The table has around 100,000 clones, 70% seen once. Source material: PBMCs. These receptors came from a man aged 30 to 39 in good health and CMV-seropositive. Each CDR3 is given with its conserved first and last residue. Each record gives: D gene, clone size, CDR3 length, J gene, V gene, CDR3 DNA, CDR3 protein. The D gene is left open where the match is weak. Clone size is not always given. Where it is, it says once, few, many or a class for expanded clones.

d_gene: TRBD2
abundance: NA
len: 17
j_gene: TRBJ2-1
v_gene: TRBV7-2
CDR3nt: TGTGCCAGCAGCCACACAATAGGGAGGGTCTCTTACAATGAGCAGTTCTTC
CDR3aa: CASSHTIGRVSYNEQFF

d_gene: NA
abundance: NA
len: 14
j_gene: TRBJ2-2
v_gene: TRBV5-4
CDR3nt: TGTGCCAGCAGCTTGCGTGGAGGGACCGGGGAGCTGTTTTTT
CDR3aa: CASSLRGGTGELFF

d_gene: TRBD2
abundance: NA
len: 17
j_gene: TRBJ2-5
v_gene: TRBV19
CDR3nt: TGTGCCAGTAGTAGTAGTTCAAAGGGACTAGCGAGGCAGACCCAGTACTTC
CDR3aa: CASSSSSKGLARQTQYF

d_gene: NA
abundance: NA
len: 14
j_gene: TRBJ2-3
v_gene: TRBV4-1
CDR3nt: TGCGCCAGCAGCCAAGTGGAGGGCGCAGATACGCAGTATTTT
CDR3aa: CASSQVEGADTQYF

d_gene: NA
abundance: NA
len: 16
j_gene: TRBJ2-7
v_gene: TRBV14
CDR3nt: TGTGCCAGCAGCCAAGTTTGGCAGGGGCCGACCTACGAGCAGTACTTC
CDR3aa: CASSQVWQGPTYEQYF

d_gene: TRBD2
abundance: NA
len: 16
j_gene: TRBJ2-3
v_gene: TRBV25-1
CDR3nt: TGTGCCAGCAGTGAATATGGGATGGGGGGGTTGGATACGCAGTATTTT
CDR3aa: CASSEYGMGGLDTQYF

d_gene: NA
abundance: NA
len: 14
j_gene: TRBJ2-1
v_gene: TRBV2
CDR3nt: TGTGCCAGCGTGCCTAAGGGGACTTACAATGAGCAGTTCTTC
CDR3aa: CASVPKGTYNEQFF

d_gene: TRBD1
abundance: NA
len: 16
j_gene: TRBJ1-1
v_gene: TRBV4-3
CDR3nt: TGCGCCAGCAGCCAAGATTGGGACAGGGGGCAAACTGAAGCTTTCTTT
CDR3aa: CASSQDWDRGQTEAFF

d_gene: TRBD1
abundance: NA
len: 15
j_gene: TRBJ2-1
v_gene: TRBV9
CDR3nt: TGTGCCAGCAGCGTCGGACAGGGAAGTTACAATGAGCAGTTCTTC
CDR3aa: CASSVGQGSYNEQFF

d_gene: NA
abundance: NA
len: 15
j_gene: TRBJ2-1
v_gene: TRBV6-6
CDR3nt: TGTGCCAGCAGTAAGACTACCCCCTCCTACAATGAGCAGTTCTTC
CDR3aa: CASSKTTPSYNEQFF

d_gene: NA
abundance: few
len: 15
j_gene: TRBJ1-2
v_gene: TRBV6-1
CDR3nt: TGTGCCAGCAGCCGTTTCATTCTGGACTTCTATGGCTACACCTTC
CDR3aa: CASSRFILDFYGYTF

d_gene: NA
abundance: NA
len: 14
j_gene: TRBJ1-1
v_gene: TRBV5-6
CDR3nt: TGTGCCAGCAGCTTTCAGGGTAGGAAGACTGAAGCTTTCTTT
CDR3aa: CASSFQGRKTEAFF

d_gene: NA
abundance: NA
len: 13
j_gene: TRBJ1-1
v_gene: TRBV7-2
CDR3nt: TGTGCCAGCAGCTTAGCAGGGGCCTCTGAAGCTTTCTTT
CDR3aa: CASSLAGASEAFF

d_gene: NA
abundance: NA
len: 14
j_gene: TRBJ1-5
v_gene: TRBV30
CDR3nt: TGTGCCTGGAGTGGGGGACTTAGCAATCAGCCCCAGCATTTT
CDR3aa: CAWSGGLSNQPQHF

d_gene: NA
abundance: NA
len: 16
j_gene: TRBJ2-5
v_gene: TRBV29-1
CDR3nt: TGCAGCGTTGGTAGGCCCTTCTATGGGCACCAAGAGACCCAGTACTTC
CDR3aa: CSVGRPFYGHQETQYF

d_gene: TRBD2
abundance: NA
len: 14
j_gene: TRBJ2-5
v_gene: TRBV7-6
CDR3nt: TGTGCCAGCAGCTTACAACTAGCGGGTGAGACCCAGTACTTC
CDR3aa: CASSLQLAGETQYF

d_gene: NA
abundance: NA
len: 14
j_gene: TRBJ2-2
v_gene: TRBV7-9
CDR3nt: TGTGCCAGCCGCGGCAGAGCGAACACCGGGGAGCTGTTTTTT
CDR3aa: CASRGRANTGELFF

d_gene: TRBD2
abundance: once
len: 14
j_gene: TRBJ2-5
v_gene: TRBV5-1
CDR3nt: TGCGCCAGCAGTCTGGGGACTAACCAAGAGACCCAGTACTTC
CDR3aa: CASSLGTNQETQYF

d_gene: TRBD2
abundance: NA
len: 18
j_gene: TRBJ2-1
v_gene: TRBV29-1
CDR3nt: TGCAGCGTTACACCGGGACTAGCAGCCCCCGTAATCTACAATGAGCAGTTCTTC
CDR3aa: CSVTPGLAAPVIYNEQFF

d_gene: NA
abundance: NA
len: 17
j_gene: TRBJ2-1
v_gene: TRBV9
CDR3nt: TGTGCCAGCAGCGTAGGGGGAGCGGTCCGCCCCTACAATGAGCAGTTCTTC
CDR3aa: CASSVGGAVRPYNEQFF

d_gene: NA
abundance: NA
len: 14
j_gene: TRBJ2-7
v_gene: TRBV14
CDR3nt: TGTGCCAGCAGCCAACACCTCAGCTCCTACGAGCAGTACTTC
CDR3aa: CASSQHLSSYEQYF

d_gene: NA
abundance: NA
len: 16
j_gene: TRBJ2-1
v_gene: TRBV4-3
CDR3nt: TGCGCCAGCAGCCAAGTCCCTGGACCGACAGCTAATGATATGTTCTTC
CDR3aa: CASSQVPGPTANDMFF

d_gene: NA
abundance: NA
len: 13
j_gene: TRBJ1-1
v_gene: TRBV27
CDR3nt: TGTGCCAGCAGTCCTGGGAGGAACACTGAAGCTTTCTTT
CDR3aa: CASSPGRNTEAFF

d_gene: NA
abundance: NA
len: 17
j_gene: TRBJ2-5
v_gene: TRBV6-1
CDR3nt: TGTGCCAGCAGTGAAGATGCGGGGACAGCCTTTACTACGAGGCAGTACTTC
CDR3aa: CASSEDAGTAFTTRQYF

d_gene: TRBD1
abundance: NA
len: 15
j_gene: TRBJ1-1
v_gene: TRBV7-9
CDR3nt: TGTGCCAGCAGCTACGGACAGGGGGCTCAACGTGAAGCTTTCTTT
CDR3aa: CASSYGQGAQREAFF

d_gene: NA
abundance: once
len: 13
j_gene: TRBJ2-3
v_gene: TRBV11-1
CDR3nt: TGTGCCAGCAATACAGGGAGGGCAGATACGCAGTATTTT
CDR3aa: CASNTGRADTQYF

d_gene: TRBD2
abundance: few
len: 14
j_gene: TRBJ2-2
v_gene: TRBV7-3
CDR3nt: TGTGCCAGCAGGGGACTAGACCGTCCCGGGGAGCTGTTTTTT
CDR3aa: CASRGLDRPGELFF

d_gene: NA
abundance: NA
len: 14
j_gene: TRBJ2-3
v_gene: TRBV11-2
CDR3nt: TGTGCCAGCAGCTTAGTTGGTAGCCGCGATACGCAGTATTTT
CDR3aa: CASSLVGSRDTQYF

d_gene: NA
abundance: NA
len: 15
j_gene: TRBJ1-6
v_gene: TRBV5-1
CDR3nt: TGCGCCAGCAGCTTGGCTGTAACAGGTGGTTACCCCCTCCACTTT
CDR3aa: CASSLAVTGGYPLHF

d_gene: NA
abundance: NA
len: 17
j_gene: TRBJ1-1
v_gene: TRBV7-9
CDR3nt: TGTGCCAGCAGCTTAGACAGGGAATGGGGTATGGACACTGAAGCTTTCTTT
CDR3aa: CASSLDREWGMDTEAFF

d_gene: TRBD2
abundance: NA
len: 16
j_gene: TRBJ2-2
v_gene: TRBV10-3
CDR3nt: TGTGCCATCAGTGAGTCGCTAGCGGGAAACACCGGGGAGCTGTTTTTT
CDR3aa: CAISESLAGNTGELFF

d_gene: NA
abundance: few
len: 13
j_gene: TRBJ1-4
v_gene: TRBV29-1
CDR3nt: TGCAGCGTAGTGACAGCAACTAATGAAAAACTGTTTTTT
CDR3aa: CSVVTATNEKLFF

d_gene: NA
abundance: NA
len: 18
j_gene: TRBJ1-5
v_gene: TRBV11-1
CDR3nt: TGTGCCAGCAGCTGTCCGTGGGTAATCAGGGTTGCCAATCAGCCCCAGCATTTT
CDR3aa: CASSCPWVIRVANQPQHF

d_gene: TRBD1
abundance: few
len: 13
j_gene: TRBJ1-2
v_gene: TRBV28
CDR3nt: TGTGCCAGCAGTCCAGGACAGGGTGGTGGCTACACCTTC
CDR3aa: CASSPGQGGGYTF

d_gene: NA
abundance: NA
len: 16
j_gene: TRBJ1-1
v_gene: TRBV5-8
CDR3nt: TGTGCCAGCAGCCCCTTCCGCGGACAGAGGAACACTGAAGCTTTCTTT
CDR3aa: CASSPFRGQRNTEAFF

d_gene: NA
abundance: NA
len: 14
j_gene: TRBJ1-2
v_gene: TRBV6-5
CDR3nt: TGTGCCAGCAGTTACTCGATCAGTCTGGATGGCTACACCTTC
CDR3aa: CASSYSISLDGYTF

d_gene: NA
abundance: NA
len: 15
j_gene: TRBJ2-3
v_gene: TRBV27
CDR3nt: TGTGCCAGCAGCCTGATAGATCCAAGAGTTGATACGCAGTATTTT
CDR3aa: CASSLIDPRVDTQYF

d_gene: TRBD2
abundance: once
len: 17
j_gene: TRBJ2-3
v_gene: TRBV4-3
CDR3nt: TGCGCCAGCAGCCAAGATCCCCTAGCGGGAGGGATGAATACGCAGTATTTT
CDR3aa: CASSQDPLAGGMNTQYF

d_gene: NA
abundance: few
len: 17
j_gene: TRBJ1-5
v_gene: TRBV6-1
CDR3nt: TGTGCCAGCAGTGCTACGACAGCGTTGATCCCCAATCAGCCCCAGCATTTT
CDR3aa: CASSATTALIPNQPQHF

d_gene: TRBD2
abundance: NA
len: 20
j_gene: TRBJ2-5
v_gene: TRBV10-3
CDR3nt: TGTGCCATCAGTGGCCCACCTCGATTAGCGGGTAGCCAGGATCGAGAGACCCAGTACTTC
CDR3aa: CAISGPPRLAGSQDRETQYF

d_gene: NA
abundance: NA
len: 14
j_gene: TRBJ2-3
v_gene: TRBV6-5
CDR3nt: TGTGCCAGCAGGGGGGGAGCCCCCACAGATACGCAGTATTTT
CDR3aa: CASRGGAPTDTQYF

d_gene: TRBD1
abundance: NA
len: 16
j_gene: TRBJ2-3
v_gene: TRBV9
CDR3nt: TGTGCCAGCAGCGCCCGCCGGGACAGGGGAACAGATACGCAGTATTTT
CDR3aa: CASSARRDRGTDTQYF

d_gene: TRBD2
abundance: NA
len: 14
j_gene: TRBJ2-5
v_gene: TRBV29-1
CDR3nt: TGCAGCGTTCGCAGGACGGGGGGTCAAGAGACCCAGTACTTC
CDR3aa: CSVRRTGGQETQYF

d_gene: NA
abundance: NA
len: 14
j_gene: TRBJ2-5
v_gene: TRBV5-1
CDR3nt: TGCGCCAGCAGCCCGGGACTTCCGAGTGAGACCCAGTACTTC
CDR3aa: CASSPGLPSETQYF

d_gene: NA
abundance: NA
len: 14
j_gene: TRBJ1-5
v_gene: TRBV6-5
CDR3nt: TGTGCCAGCTCCCTTCAAACTTCCAATCAGCCCCAGCATTTT
CDR3aa: CASSLQTSNQPQHF

d_gene: NA
abundance: few
len: 13
j_gene: TRBJ2-5
v_gene: TRBV6-5
CDR3nt: TGTGCCAGCAGTGAAGGGGTAGCAGAGACCCAGTACTTC
CDR3aa: CASSEGVAETQYF

d_gene: NA
abundance: NA
len: 14
j_gene: TRBJ2-7
v_gene: TRBV5-5
CDR3nt: TGTGCCAGCAGCTTGGGGGCGGGATCTACGGAGCAGTACTTC
CDR3aa: CASSLGAGSTEQYF

d_gene: TRBD1
abundance: once
len: 17
j_gene: TRBJ2-2
v_gene: TRBV19
CDR3nt: TGTGCCAGTAGTATCCGGGGACAGACCTCGAACACCGGGGAGCTGTTTTTT
CDR3aa: CASSIRGQTSNTGELFF

d_gene: NA
abundance: NA
len: 16
j_gene: TRBJ1-1
v_gene: TRBV19
CDR3nt: TGTGCCAGTAGTCCGAAAAGGGGCGGACACAGCACTGAAGCTTTCTTT
CDR3aa: CASSPKRGGHSTEAFF

d_gene: NA
abundance: NA
len: 14
j_gene: TRBJ2-6
v_gene: TRBV5-4
CDR3nt: TGTGCCAGCAGCCGGGGTTCTGGGGCCAACGTCCTGACTTTC
CDR3aa: CASSRGSGANVLTF

d_gene: TRBD1
abundance: NA
len: 14
j_gene: TRBJ1-6
v_gene: TRBV2
CDR3nt: TGTGCCAGCAGTGAGGACAGGGGGTATTCACCCCTCCACTTT
CDR3aa: CASSEDRGYSPLHF

d_gene: NA
abundance: few
len: 16
j_gene: TRBJ2-1
v_gene: TRBV11-2
CDR3nt: TGTGCCAGCAGCTTACGGGGAGACCACTCCTACAATGAGCAGTTCTTC
CDR3aa: CASSLRGDHSYNEQFF